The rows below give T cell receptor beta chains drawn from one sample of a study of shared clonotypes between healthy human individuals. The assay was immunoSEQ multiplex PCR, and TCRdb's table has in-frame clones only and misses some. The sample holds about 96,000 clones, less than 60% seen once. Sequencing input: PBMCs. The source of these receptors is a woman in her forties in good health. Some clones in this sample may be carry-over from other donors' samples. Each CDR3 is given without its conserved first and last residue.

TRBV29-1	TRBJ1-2	SVVGWDYGYT
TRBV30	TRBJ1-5	AWSERRNQPQH
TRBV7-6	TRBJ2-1	ASSLALAGEQF
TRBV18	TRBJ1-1	ASSLTGTAEAF
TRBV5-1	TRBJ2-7	ASSPTGTQTYEQY
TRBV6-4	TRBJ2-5	ASSQTSGSQETQY
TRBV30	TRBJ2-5	AWSRLAGETQY
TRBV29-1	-	SVGARLGGYEQY
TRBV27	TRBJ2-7	ASSLQQGTPYEQY
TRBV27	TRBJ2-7	ASSKQREGYEQY
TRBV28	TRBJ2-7	ASSSLDRGLYEQY
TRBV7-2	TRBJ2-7	ASSLAGGPEYEQY
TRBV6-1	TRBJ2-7	ASSEQAPPLNYEQY
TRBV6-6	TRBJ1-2	ASSVGAGYGYT
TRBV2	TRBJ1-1	ASRVEGGGTEAF
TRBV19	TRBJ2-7	ASSSGTGPYEQY
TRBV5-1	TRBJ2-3	ASSLADNTDTQY
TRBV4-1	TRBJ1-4	ASSQGSSATNEKLF
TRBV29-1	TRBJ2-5	SGRQGGETQY
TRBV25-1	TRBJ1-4	ASSESGNEKLF
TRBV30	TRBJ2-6	AWRPGGAGANVLT
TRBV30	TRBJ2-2	AWSVGWGSGELF
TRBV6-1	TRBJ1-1	ASSERGDVNTEAF
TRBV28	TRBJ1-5	ASNPQRLNQLQH
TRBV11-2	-	ASSRDRDHEQY
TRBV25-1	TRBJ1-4	ASGPQGRHNEKLF
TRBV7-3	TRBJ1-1	ASSTGQNTEAF
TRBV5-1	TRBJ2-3	ASSLILKAGTASTDTQY
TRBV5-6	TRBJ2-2	ASSLDKRLNTGELF
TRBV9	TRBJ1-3	ASSDSRGNTIY
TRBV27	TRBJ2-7	ASAGVGQSYYEQY
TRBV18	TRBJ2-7	ASSSLSKGYEQY
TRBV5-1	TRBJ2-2	ASSLEAQNTGELF
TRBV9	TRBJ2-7	ASSATLGLAGTYEQY
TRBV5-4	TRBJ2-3	ASSEEWSTDTQY
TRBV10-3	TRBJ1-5	AISAGTGRGYSNQPQH
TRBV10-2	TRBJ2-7	ASNRGGPYEQY
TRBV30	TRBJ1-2	AWSAPGQGRGGYT
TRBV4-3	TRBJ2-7	ASSHEDRGSYEQY
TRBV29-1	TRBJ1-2	SVRDAHGYT
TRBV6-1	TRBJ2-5	ASSDKDWGYQETQY
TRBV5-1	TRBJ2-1	ASSREGGSYNEQF
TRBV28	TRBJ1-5	ASSLGQGTAGPQH
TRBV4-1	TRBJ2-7	ASSQAGLAGDYEQY
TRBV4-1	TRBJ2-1	ASSQQGAWDEQF
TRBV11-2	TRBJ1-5	ASSTGMSNQPQH
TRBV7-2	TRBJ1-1	ASSLGPGRVAF
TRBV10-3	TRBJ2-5	AISGEPETQY
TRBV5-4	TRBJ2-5	ASSQKQGGGEQY
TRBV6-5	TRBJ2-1	ASSYSRQGSEQF
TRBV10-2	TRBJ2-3	ASSLTDTQY
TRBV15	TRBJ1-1	ATSSRGANTEAF
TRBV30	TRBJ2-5	ASGVYQETQY
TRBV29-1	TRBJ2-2	SVAASGNTGELF
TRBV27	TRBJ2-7	ASSFLRGQGEQY